The 25 T cell receptor beta chains in this list originate from one sample, sequenced in a study of T-cell reconstitution after alpha-beta-depleted transplantation in children. The library targeted TCRbeta and was prepared with unique molecular identifiers. TCRdb re-called the PCR reads through MiXCR, storing one row per CDR3 protein. The data contain a few hundred thousand distinct CDR3 sequences, 27% of them singletons. Sequenced material: PBMCs, taken before TCRalphabeta/CD19-depleted stem cell transplant. The receptor source for this set is a boy under two years old with Wiskott-Aldrich syndrome, due to receive a stem cell transplant.

V usage is TRBV2 and J usage is TRBJ2-3; D tentatively reads TRBD1 or TRBD2 (5 bases each). Trimming removed 1 base at V and 6 bases at J, with 11 bases between. Per germline, CDR1 SNHLY and CDR2 FYNNEI. The CDR3 totals 14 residues. CDR3 loop: CASSEVSGPDTQYF. In DNA, the CDR3 is TGTGCCAGCAGTGAAGTATCGGGGCCCGATACGCAGTATTTT.

This clonotype was counted a few times. The chain couples TRBV20-1 to TRBJ2-3; either TRBD1 or TRBD2 may fit D (5 bases each). Germline V CDR1 and CDR2: DFQATT, SNEGSKA (reference sequence). CDR3 length: 15 amino acids. With 4 bases removed from V and 0 bases from J, the gap between germline ends came to 14 bases. The CDR3 region is CSAIHGTESTDTQYF. Written as DNA, the CDR3 is TGCAGTGCTATCCACGGGACGGAAAGCACAGATACGCAGTATTTT.

This clonotype turned up a few times. The V call is TRBV5-1, the J call TRBJ2-7; D might be TRBD1 (5 bases). CDR3 length equals 14 residues. The V end was cut by 3 bases, the J end by 2 bases, with 12 bases between. Germline assignment: CDR1 SGHRS and CDR2 YFSETQ. The CDR3 loop reads CASSSSAGTYEQYF. In DNA form, the CDR3 reads TGCGCCAGCAGCTCCTCGGCAGGGACCTACGAGCAGTACTTC. The full variable domain, rest sourced from reference TRBV5-1 and TRBJ2-7, is KAGVTQTPRYLIKTRGQQVTLSCSPISGHRSVSWYQQTPGQGLQFLFEYFSETQRNKGNFPGRFSGRQFSNSRSEMNVSTLELGDSALYLCASSSSAGTYEQYFGPGTRLTVT.

This clonotype was counted only a few times. This sequence joins TRBV20-1 and TRBJ2-6; unclear D gene. The germline CDR1 and CDR2 sequences are DFQATT and SNEGSKA (reference sequence). V lost 1 base, J lost 0 bases, and 7 bases lay in between. The CDR3 is made up of 15 amino acids. CDR3 region: CSARAFTSGANVLTF. DNA for the CDR3: TGCAGTGCTAGAGCTTTCACCTCTGGGGCCAACGTCCTGACTTTC.

The rearrangement uses TRBV6-1 and TRBJ2-4; maybe TRBD1 (6 bases). The V gene's germline CDR1 is MNHNS and CDR2 SASEGT. V lost 7 bases to trimming and J lost 0 bases, with 19 bases between them. This CDR3 comprises 17 residues. The CDR3 protein is CASKPSGGTLAKNIQYF. The CDR3 nucleotides read TGTGCCAGCAAGCCTTCTGGGGGCACTTTAGCCAAAAACATTCAGTACTTC.

V usage is TRBV20-1 and J usage is TRBJ2-7, with D hard to call. V was trimmed by 3 bases and J by 3 bases, leaving 9 bases between them. Germline CDR1 is DFQATT and CDR2 is SNEGSKA (reference sequence). CDR3 length: 12 residues. CDR3 protein: CSASSVGYEQYF. DNA for the CDR3: TGCAGTGCTAGTTCGGTGGGCTACGAGCAGTACTTC.

This chain joins TRBV29-1 and TRBJ1-2; a weak D match, TRBD1 (5 bases). This CDR3 comprises 15 residues. Trimming shortened V by 0 bases and J by 5 bases, and 16 bases separated the two germline ends. Germline lookup yields CDR1 SQVTM and CDR2 ANQGSEA. Written as DNA, the CDR3 is TGCAGCGTTGAAGATCTTCGACAGAGACATTATGGCTACACCTTC. This codes for CSVEDLRQRHYGYTF.

The CDR3 is CASSPGDSTQETQYF. The CDR3 bases are TGTGCCAGCAGCCCAGGGGACAGTACTCAAGAGACCCAGTACTTC. This chain connects TRBV7-9 to TRBJ2-5; 7 bases line up with TRBD1. Germline V gene lookup returns CDR1 SEHNR and CDR2 FQNEAQ (reference sequence). V shed 5 bases, J shed 2 bases, and the junction held 8 bases outside the gene matches. The length of the CDR3 is 15 residues.

This clonotype came up a few times. The chain joins TRBV2 to TRBJ2-3, with 8 bases lining up with TRBD2. Trimming cost V 7 bases and J 0 bases; bases outside gene matches: 6. The CDR3 sequence is 15 residues long. The V gene's germline CDR1 is SNHLY and CDR2 FYNNEI. The CDR3 loop is CASTEGGRSTDTQYF. DNA for the CDR3: TGTGCCAGCACGGAGGGCGGGAGGAGCACAGATACGCAGTATTTT.

The chain combines TRBV21-1 with TRBJ1-2. TRBV21-1 is a pseudogene segment. CDR3 length: 15 residues. CDR3 in amino acids: CASSKKGGGGYGYTF. CDR3 DNA: TGTGCCAGCAGCAAAAAGGGGGGAGGGGGCTATGGCTACACCTTC.

This chain uses TRBV21-1 with TRBJ2-3; the table assigns TRBD2, which was not confirmed against the DNA. TRBV21-1 is recorded as a pseudogene. This CDR3 contains 18 residues. This CDR3 reads CASSKGGLAGTATDTQYF. For the CDR3, the DNA is TGTGCCAGCAGCAAAGGAGGGCTAGCGGGAACAGCCACAGATACGCAGTATTTT.

This clonotype was counted a few times. This rearrangement joins TRBV11-2 to TRBJ2-1; D is possibly TRBD1 (5 bases). The CDR3 is made up of 13 amino acids. Between the trimmed V and J ends, which lost 1 base and 10 bases, there was a span of 11 bases. Per the germline V gene, CDR1 is SGHAT and CDR2 is FQNNGV. This CDR3 reads CASSLALDSEQFF. CDR3 DNA: TGTGCCAGCAGCTTAGCCCTCGACAGCGAGCAGTTCTTC.

The count of this clonotype is one. The chain links TRBV20-1 to TRBJ2-7, with a possible D match to TRBD1 (5 bases). V was cut by 4 bases and J by 3 bases, with 10 bases left in between. CDR3 length: 12 amino acids. The germline gives CDR1 DFQATT, CDR2 SNEGSKA (reference sequence). CDR3 in amino acids: CSATQGLYEQYF. The CDR3 DNA reads as TGCAGTGCTACCCAGGGCCTCTACGAGCAGTACTTC.

The chain couples TRBV6-6 to TRBJ2-1, with D perhaps TRBD1 or TRBD2 (5 bases each). Germline lookup yields CDR1 MNHNY and CDR2 SVGAGI (reference sequence). CDR3 length: 11 residues. V shed 2 bases and J shed 15 bases, with 11 bases lying between them. The CDR3 sequence: CASSYGGEGFF. CDR3 in DNA: TGTGCCAGCAGTTACGGGGGAGAAGGGTTCTTC.

This chain joins TRBV12-3 or TRBV12-4 and TRBJ2-7; TRBD2 matches at 10 bases. The CDR3 is 15 amino acids. The J segment lost 5 bases and the V segment lost 6 bases, leaving 10 bases of the junction unmatched. CDR3 sequence (DNA): TGTGCCAGCAGCGACAGTAGCGGGAGGCGGAACGAGCAGTACTTC. As protein: CASSDSSGRRNEQYF.

The chain employs TRBV27 and TRBJ2-2; D uncertain. CDR1 MNHEY and CDR2 SMNVEV come from the germline V gene (reference sequence). V was trimmed by 5 bases and J by 4 bases, leaving 14 bases between them. The CDR3 is 15 residues long. In DNA, the CDR3 is TGTGCCAGCAGTCCCCAACTAACTGTCACCGGGGAGCTGTTTTTT. Protein: CASSPQLTVTGELFF.

The V call is TRBV6-1, the J call TRBJ2-5; 10 nucleotides align to TRBD2. The CDR3 is made up of 15 amino acids. Looked up from germline, CDR1 is MNHNS and CDR2 is SASEGT. J lost 5 bases, V lost 2 bases, and 5 bases had no gene match. The CDR3 is CASSELAGVVETQYF. The CDR3, as DNA: TGTGCCAGCAGTGAACTAGCGGGAGTAGTGGAGACCCAGTACTTC.

The rearrangement links TRBV5-1 to TRBJ1-1; TRBD1 might be the D (5 bases). CDR1 and CDR2 from the germline V gene are SGHRS and YFSETQ. Trimming pared 0 bases from V and 3 bases from J, leaving 12 bases between. This CDR3 has 15 residues. CDR3: CASSLGAGGDTEAFF. CDR3 DNA: TGCGCCAGCAGCTTGGGGGCCGGGGGGGACACTGAAGCTTTCTTT.

This clonotype was seen many times. The chain combines TRBV6-6 with TRBJ2-3; no clear D gene. With 6 bases removed from V and 5 bases from J, the gap between germline ends came to 6 bases. The CDR3 runs to 11 residues. CDR1 is MNHNY, CDR2 SVGAGI, per germline (reference sequence). The CDR3: CASSWGDTQYF. In DNA, the CDR3 is TGTGCCAGCAGCTGGGGAGATACGCAGTATTTT.

The chain's CDR3 is CASSQAPTSGGYNEQFF. CDR3 nucleotides: TGTGCCAGCAGCCAAGCGCCCACTAGCGGAGGCTACAATGAGCAGTTCTTC. The rearrangement links TRBV4-2 to TRBJ2-1; TRBD2 agrees at 8 bases. The V and J ends lost 1 base and 3 bases, in that order; junction bases with no gene match: 8. Germline V CDR1 and CDR2: LGHNA, YNFKEQ. The CDR3 is made up of 17 amino acids.

This clonotype was detected a few times. The rearrangement uses TRBV10-3 and TRBJ2-5; D is tentatively TRBD1 or TRBD2 (5 bases each). Looked up from germline, CDR1 is ENHRY and CDR2 is SYGVKD. This CDR3 is built from 12 residues. Between the trimmed V and J ends, which lost 10 bases and 2 bases, there was a span of 11 bases. CDR3 amino acids: CATSGTQETQYF. In DNA form, the CDR3 reads TGTGCCACCTCCGGGACGCAAGAGACCCAGTACTTC.

V and J are TRBV7-9 and TRBJ2-5; 10 nucleotides agree with TRBD2. The germline V gene has CDR1 SEHNR and CDR2 FQNEAQ (reference sequence). The CDR3 sequence is 16 residues long. The junction had 10 bases not matched to a gene; V was cut back by 4 bases and J by 5 bases. CDR3 nucleotide sequence: TGTGCCAGCAGCTACAGACTAGCGGGCGCCCAGGAGACCCAGTACTTC. Residues: CASSYRLAGAQETQYF.

This clonotype was seen repeatedly, ten times or more. The J gene is TRBJ1-2, the V gene TRBV29-1; no firm D call. The CDR3 totals 10 residues. Germline V gene sequence: CDR1 SQVTM, CDR2 ANQGSEA. V lost 3 bases and J lost 8, with 7 bases in between. The CDR3 sequence: CSVDSSGYTF. DNA of the CDR3: TGCAGCGTTGATTCTTCGGGCTACACCTTC.

This clonotype was picked up a small number of times. The genes are TRBV5-1 and TRBJ1-2, with 12 bases identical to TRBD1. The CDR3 has 17 amino acids. V lost 4 bases to trimming and J lost 3 bases; unmatched junction nucleotides: 10. Per the germline V gene, CDR1 is SGHRS and CDR2 is YFSETQ. CDR3 DNA: TGCGCCAGCAGCATAGCCGGGACAGGGGGCGCTCACTATGGCTACACCTTC. It translates to CASSIAGTGGAHYGYTF.

The chain couples TRBV29-1 to TRBJ2-5; no firm D call. The germline V and J ends were trimmed by 2 bases and 1 base, with 8 bases remaining between them. CDR3 length: 13 amino acids. The germline V gene has CDR1 SQVTM and CDR2 ANQGSEA. CDR3 nucleotide sequence: TGCAGCGTTGAAAGGGCGGCCCAAGAGACCCAGTACTTC. Protein: CSVERAAQETQYF.